These 5 T cell receptor beta chains originate from one sample sequenced in a study of T cell responses to AZD1222 COVID-19 vaccine. The method was immunoSEQ multiplex PCR; TCRdb's version includes in-frame clones alone and lacks a portion of them. The sample comprises roughly 100,000 clones, around 94% of which are singletons, and roughly 2% rests with the top ten. The sample consisted of peripheral blood, taken on day 0 of AZD1222 vaccination. The receptors here all came from an adult in good health.

The V call is TRBV4-1, the J call TRBJ2-7; TRBD2 matches 10 bases. V was pared by 1 base and J by 3 bases, with 0 bases of the junction left unmatched. The V gene's germline CDR1 is MGHRA and CDR2 YSYEKL. The CDR3 sequence is 14 residues long. The chain's CDR3 is CASSQGTSGYEQYF. DNA for the CDR3: TGCGCCAGCAGCCAAGGGACTAGCGGCTACGAGCAGTACTTC.

The chain uses TRBV27 and TRBJ2-6; D remains unclear. This CDR3 contains 16 residues. Germline V gene data show CDR1 as MNHEY and CDR2 as SMNVEV (reference sequence). V lost 4 bases, J lost 0 bases, and 10 bases lay in between. The CDR3 sequence: CASSSAWISGANVLTF. The CDR3 DNA follows: TGTGCCAGCAGTTCGGCTTGGATCTCTGGGGCCAACGTCCTGACTTTC.

V gene TRBV10-3 combines with J gene TRBJ2-7; D might be TRBD1 (5 bases). The germline V and J ends were trimmed by 6 bases and 0 bases, with 6 bases remaining between them. Germline CDR1 reads ENHRY; CDR2 reads SYGVKD. The CDR3 extends over 12 amino acids. The CDR3 DNA is TGTGCCATCAGAGGACACTCCTACGAGCAGTACTTC. Protein sequence: CAIRGHSYEQYF.

The chain couples TRBV10-2 to TRBJ2-7; 10 bases align to TRBD2. V lost 6 bases to trimming and J lost 2 bases; unmatched junction nucleotides: 4. Germline CDR1 and CDR2: WSHSY and SAAADI. There are 14 residues in the CDR3. This chain's CDR3 is CASRGLANTYEQYF. The CDR3 DNA follows: TGCGCCAGCAGGGGACTAGCGAACACCTACGAGCAGTACTTC.

A single count supports this clone. The chain recombines TRBV15 with TRBJ1-5, with TRBD1 matching over 7 bases. V was clipped by 0 bases and J by 7 bases; unmatched bases: 6. Germline-derived CDR1 and CDR2 are LNHNV and YYDKDF (reference sequence). CDR3 length: 15 residues. The CDR3 region is CATSRETGDGQPQHF. DNA of the CDR3: TGTGCCACCAGCAGAGAAACAGGGGATGGCCAGCCCCAGCATTTT. Full variable domain (remainder filled in from reference TRBV15 and TRBJ1-5): DAMVIQNPRYQVTQFGKPVTLSCSQTLNHNVMYWYQQKSSQAPKLLFHYYDKDFNNEADTPDNFQSRRPNTSFCFLDIRSPGLGDTAMYLCATSRETGDGQPQHFGDGTRLSIL.